What follows are 13 T cell receptor beta chains derived from one specimen sequenced in a study of blood T cell repertoires in COVID-19. Libraries were prepared by immunoSEQ multiplex PCR; TCRdb keeps only in-frame clonotypes and omits some of them. The top ten clones hold 1% to 1.5% of a sample with hundreds of thousands of clones, around nine tenths of them seen once. Sequencing was carried out using peripheral blood. These receptors were taken from a man aged 65 to 79 with acute or convalescent COVID-19.

This chain links TRBV9 with TRBJ2-1, with 12 bases lining up with TRBD2. CDR1 SGDLS and CDR2 YYNGEE come from the germline V gene. With V trimmed by 0 bases and J by 7 bases, 11 bases remained unmatched. CDR3 size: 18 residues. The CDR3 bases are TGTGCCAGCAGCGTAGGAACTAGCGGGAGGCCTCTCAGTAATGAGCAGTTCTTC. Amino acids: CASSVGTSGRPLSNEQFF. The whole variable domain, remainder taken from reference TRBV9 and TRBJ2-1, is DSGVTQTPKHLITATGQRVTLRCSPRSGDLSVYWYQQSLDQGLQFLIQYYNGEERAKGNILERFSAQQFPDLHSELNLSSLELGDSALYFCASSVGTSGRPLSNEQFFGPGTRLTVL.

The sample holds one count of this clone. V usage is TRBV2 and J usage is TRBJ2-2; the D gene is possibly TRBD2 (6 bases). The germline V gene has CDR1 SNHLY and CDR2 FYNNEI. Trimming left V 7 bases short and J 5 bases short, with 14 bases between. The CDR3 consists of 14 residues. The CDR3 DNA reads TGTGCCAGCACGGGGGTAGACTTAACCGGGGAGCTGTTTTTT. Its translation: CASTGVDLTGELFF.

This clone occurred once. The chain recombines TRBV19 with TRBJ2-1; D is possibly TRBD1 (5 bases). With 4 bases removed from V and 1 base from J, the gap between germline ends came to 14 bases. CDR3 length equals 16 residues. CDR1 is LNHDA and CDR2 is SQIVND in the germline V gene (reference sequence). The CDR3 is CASSSRSGWSYNEQFF. The CDR3 DNA reads TGTGCCAGTAGTAGCCGCTCAGGGTGGTCCTACAATGAGCAGTTCTTC.

The rearrangement links TRBV6-2 or TRBV6-3 to TRBJ2-3; D is unclear. The CDR3 sequence is 16 residues long. Per the germline V gene, CDR1 is MNHEY and CDR2 is SVGEGT. V was shortened by 5 bases and J by 5 bases, with 20 bases between the two germline ends. The CDR3 region has the DNA TGTGCCAGCAGTAAAAGTCCACACAGCCTTTTAGATACGCAGTATTTT. It is translated as CASSKSPHSLLDTQYF.

This clone occurred once. The rearrangement links TRBV5-4 to TRBJ1-1; no reliable D call. Trimming took off 2 bases at V and 1 base at J, with 15 bases between the two ends. The CDR3 contains 16 residues. CDR1 SGHNT and CDR2 YYREEE come from the germline V gene (reference sequence). In DNA, the CDR3 is TGTGCCAGCAGCTTTGTGGGTGGAACGGGGAACACTGAAGCTTTCTTT. It specifies CASSFVGGTGNTEAFF.

The chain links TRBV11-2 to TRBJ2-3, with D unclear. V shed 3 bases and J shed 1 base, with 5 bases lying between them. This CDR3 comprises 13 residues. CDR1 and CDR2 from the germline V gene are SGHAT and FQNNGV. The CDR3 DNA sequence: TGTGCCAGCAGCTTGGCGGGCACAGATACGCAGTATTTT. This codes for CASSLAGTDTQYF. Using reference TRBV11-2 and TRBJ2-3 for the parts outside the CDR3, the full variable domain is EAGVAQSPRYKIIEKRQSVAFWCNPISGHATLYWYQQILGQGPKLLIQFQNNGVVDDSQLPKDRFSAERLKGVDSTLKIQPAKLEDSAVYLCASSLAGTDTQYFGPGTRLTVL.

The chain uses TRBV2 and TRBJ1-2, with 7 bases lining up with TRBD1. Germline values: CDR1 SNHLY, CDR2 FYNNEI. This CDR3 comprises 16 residues. J gave up 5 bases and V 6 bases, and 15 bases lay outside the gene matches. CDR3 in DNA: TGTGCCAGCAGCAGAATGACAGGGTATGGTGGATATGGCTACACCTTC. It encodes CASSRMTGYGGYGYTF.

This clone was counted a single time. The genes are TRBV30 and TRBJ2-5; D not resolved. Germline V gives CDR1 GTSNPN, CDR2 SVGIG (reference sequence). The V end was cut by 7 bases, the J end by 2 bases, with 8 bases between. The CDR3 consists of 11 residues. The CDR3 region is CASGLQETQYF. CDR3 sequence (DNA): TGTGCCTCTGGGCTACAAGAGACCCAGTACTTC.

The V and J genes are TRBV18 and TRBJ1-1, with TRBD1 matching over 9 bases. Germline CDR1 KGHSH, CDR2 LQKENI. After removal of 3 bases from V and 10 bases from J, the junction contained 21 bases not matched to a gene. CDR3 length equals 18 residues. In nucleotides, the CDR3 is TGTGCCAGCTCACCCCGAGGACGGACAGGGGCGTCCACGGGGGGAGCTTTCTTT. Its protein product is CASSPRGRTGASTGGAFF.

The chain joins TRBV30 to TRBJ2-7; 7 bases are a match to TRBD2. The CDR3 has 12 residues. The germline CDR1 and CDR2 sequences are GTSNPN and SVGIG (reference sequence). The V segment lost 8 bases and the J segment 2 bases; nucleotides outside the gene matches: 6. The CDR3 loop reads CAARLATYEQYF. The CDR3 DNA follows: TGTGCCGCCCGACTAGCCACCTACGAGCAGTACTTC.

The rearrangement joins TRBV10-3 to TRBJ2-5; 11 bases align to TRBD2. The ends lost 0 bases at V and 4 bases at J; junction bases unmatched: 10. Germline CDR1 is ENHRY and CDR2 is SYGVKD. The CDR3 has 18 amino acids. CDR3 amino acids: CAISESGLAVGGLETQYF. In nucleotides, the CDR3 is TGTGCCATCAGTGAGTCGGGACTAGCGGTAGGGGGGTTAGAGACCCAGTACTTC.

The chain employs TRBV14 and TRBJ1-2, with D hard to call. Trimming cost V 4 bases and J 5 bases, with 17 bases left between them. This CDR3 has 15 amino acids. The germline V gene has CDR1 SGHDN and CDR2 FVKESK. The CDR3 spells CASSPSPGMWYGYTF. CDR3 DNA sequence: TGTGCCAGCAGCCCAAGCCCCGGTATGTGGTATGGCTACACCTTC.

The chain is built from TRBV19 and TRBJ2-7; 9 positions match TRBD2. CDR1 and CDR2 (germline): LNHDA, SQIVND (reference sequence). The CDR3 loop spans 14 amino acids. The junction had 5 bases not matched to a gene; V was cut back by 5 bases and J by 3 bases. The CDR3 reads CASSPLAGSYEQYF. The CDR3, as DNA: TGTGCCAGTAGTCCGCTAGCGGGAAGCTACGAGCAGTACTTC.